The 2 T cell receptor beta chains below come from one sample, sequenced in a study of blood T cell repertoires in COVID-19. Repertoires were generated with immunoSEQ multiplex PCR, while TCRdb's copy carries only in-frame clones and drops some. The table records more than 85,000 clones, roughly 89% of them present only once. The sequenced material came from peripheral blood. The receptor source for this set is a human donor with COVID-19, enrolled during active disease. The donor label of this sample is uncertain.

The rearrangement uses TRBV6-6 and TRBJ1-2; 7 bases are a match to TRBD1. There are 14 residues in the CDR3. V dropped 6 bases and J dropped 3; count of bases not matched to a gene: 7. Germline V CDR1 and CDR2: MNHNY, SVGAGI (reference sequence). The CDR3 nucleotides are TGTGCCAGCAGCCGGGTCAGGGGGTACTATGGCTACACCTTC. Translating it yields CASSRVRGYYGYTF.

This chain connects TRBV24-1 to TRBJ2-5, with 10 nucleotides matching TRBD2. The germline gives CDR1 KGHDR, CDR2 SFDVKD. The CDR3 runs 15 residues. The V and J ends lost 1 base and 5 bases, in that order; junction bases with no gene match: 3. The CDR3 reads CATSDLAGGLETQYF. The DNA for the CDR3 is TGTGCCACCAGTGATTTAGCGGGGGGGCTCGAGACCCAGTACTTC.